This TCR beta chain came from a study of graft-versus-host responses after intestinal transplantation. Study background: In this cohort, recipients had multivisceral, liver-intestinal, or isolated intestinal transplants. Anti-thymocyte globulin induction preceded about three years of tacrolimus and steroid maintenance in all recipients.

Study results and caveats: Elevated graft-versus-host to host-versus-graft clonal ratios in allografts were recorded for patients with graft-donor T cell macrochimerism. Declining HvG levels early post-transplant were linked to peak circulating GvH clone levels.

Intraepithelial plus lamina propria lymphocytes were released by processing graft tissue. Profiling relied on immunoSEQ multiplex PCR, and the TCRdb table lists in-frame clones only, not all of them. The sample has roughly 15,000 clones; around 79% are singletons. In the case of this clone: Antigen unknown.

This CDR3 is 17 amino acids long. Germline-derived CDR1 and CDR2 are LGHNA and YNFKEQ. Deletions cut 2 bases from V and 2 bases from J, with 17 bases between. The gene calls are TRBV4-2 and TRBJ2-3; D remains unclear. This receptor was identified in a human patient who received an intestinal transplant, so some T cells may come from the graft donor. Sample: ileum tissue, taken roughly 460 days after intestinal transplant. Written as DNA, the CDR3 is TGTGCCAGCAGCCAAATAATAGACCAAAGTGTCACAGATACGCAGTATTTT. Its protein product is CASSQIIDQSVTDTQYF.